This T cell receptor (beta chain) is from a study of blood T cell repertoires in COVID-19. On the study more broadly: Samples came from the United States, Italy and Spain, spanning acute and convalescent COVID-19. PBMCs, B-cell-depleted T cells, or T cells provided the cDNA or gDNA that made up the material.

Trimming shortened V by 3 bases and J by 4 bases, and 16 bases separated the two germline ends. There are 15 residues in the CDR3. Germline values: CDR1 GTSNPN, CDR2 SVGIG (reference sequence). Libraries were prepared by immunoSEQ multiplex PCR; TCRdb keeps only in-frame clonotypes and omits some of them. Found here are roughly 220,000 clones, 65% to 85% of them singletons; the top ten hold around 6.5%. Each recovered donor of Cohort 3 presented with two negative PCRs, clearance, or symptom resolution. This TCR derives from a woman in her thirties or forties who had recovered from COVID-19. The chain joins TRBV30 to TRBJ2-1; tentative D call: TRBD1 (6 bases). The sequenced sample was PBMCs or T cells enriched from blood (not recorded which). The CDR3: CAWRATGSGYNEQFF. The CDR3 DNA reads as TGTGCCTGGAGGGCTACAGGGTCGGGGTACAATGAGCAGTTCTTC.